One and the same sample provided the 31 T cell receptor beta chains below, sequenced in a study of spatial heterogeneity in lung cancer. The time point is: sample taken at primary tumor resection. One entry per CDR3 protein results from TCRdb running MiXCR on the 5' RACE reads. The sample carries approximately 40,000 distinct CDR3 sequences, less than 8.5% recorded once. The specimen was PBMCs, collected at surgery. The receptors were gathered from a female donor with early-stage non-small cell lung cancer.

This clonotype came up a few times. CDR3 DNA sequence: TGTGCCATCAGTGAGACCGGAACAGGGGGGGCGGGCGAGCAGTACTTC. Its protein is CAISETGTGGAGEQYF. This chain connects TRBV10-3 to TRBJ2-7, with D possibly being TRBD1 (8 bases). There are 16 residues in the CDR3. Germline CDR1 and CDR2: ENHRY and SYGVKD. The V gene lost 2 bases and the J gene lost 6 bases, with 20 bases spanning the gap.

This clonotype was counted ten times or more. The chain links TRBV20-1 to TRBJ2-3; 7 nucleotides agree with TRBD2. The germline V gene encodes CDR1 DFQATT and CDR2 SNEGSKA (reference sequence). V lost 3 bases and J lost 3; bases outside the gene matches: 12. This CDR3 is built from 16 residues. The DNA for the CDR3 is TGCAGTGCTAGTGGCCTGGTCGGGGGGAGGACAGATACGCAGTATTTT. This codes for CSASGLVGGRTDTQYF.

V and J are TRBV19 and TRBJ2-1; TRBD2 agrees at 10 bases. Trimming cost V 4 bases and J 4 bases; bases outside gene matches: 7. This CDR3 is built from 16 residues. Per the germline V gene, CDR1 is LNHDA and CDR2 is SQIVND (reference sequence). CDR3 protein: CASSRSSGRDYNEQFF. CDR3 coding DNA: TGTGCCAGTAGTAGGTCTAGCGGGAGAGATTACAATGAGCAGTTCTTC.

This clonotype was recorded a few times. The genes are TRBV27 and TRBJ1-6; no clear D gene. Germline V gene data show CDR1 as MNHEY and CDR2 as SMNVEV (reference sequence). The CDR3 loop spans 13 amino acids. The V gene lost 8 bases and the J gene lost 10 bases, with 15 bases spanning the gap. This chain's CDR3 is CASRPWGNSPLHF. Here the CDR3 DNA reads TGTGCCAGCCGACCGTGGGGTAACTCACCCCTCCACTTT.

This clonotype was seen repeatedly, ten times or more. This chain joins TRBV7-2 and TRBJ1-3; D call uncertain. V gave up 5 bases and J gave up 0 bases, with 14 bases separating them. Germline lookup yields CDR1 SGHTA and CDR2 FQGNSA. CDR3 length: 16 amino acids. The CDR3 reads CASSPSMLRSGNTIYF. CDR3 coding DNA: TGTGCCAGCAGCCCCTCAATGCTTCGCTCTGGAAACACCATATATTTT.

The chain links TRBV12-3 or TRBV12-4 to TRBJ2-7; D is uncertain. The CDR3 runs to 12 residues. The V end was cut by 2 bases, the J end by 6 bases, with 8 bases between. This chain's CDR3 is CASSLRGVEQYF. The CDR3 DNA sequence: TGTGCCAGCAGTTTAAGAGGAGTCGAGCAGTACTTC.

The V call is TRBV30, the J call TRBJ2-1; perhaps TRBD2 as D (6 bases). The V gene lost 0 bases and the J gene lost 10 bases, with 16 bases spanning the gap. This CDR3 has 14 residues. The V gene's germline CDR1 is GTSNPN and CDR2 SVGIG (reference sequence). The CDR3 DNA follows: TGTGCCTGGAGTGTATCCGGGACGGCGGGGGAGCAGTTCTTC. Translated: CAWSVSGTAGEQFF.

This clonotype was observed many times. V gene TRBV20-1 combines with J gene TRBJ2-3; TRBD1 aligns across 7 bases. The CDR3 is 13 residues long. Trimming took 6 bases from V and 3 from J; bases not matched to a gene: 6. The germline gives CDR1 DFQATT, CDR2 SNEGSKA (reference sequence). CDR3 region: CSALPTGTDTQYF. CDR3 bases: TGCAGTGCCCTACCGACAGGGACAGATACGCAGTATTTT.

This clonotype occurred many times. The CDR3 loop reads CASSPQTGGGLGYTF. CDR3 nucleotide sequence: TGTGCCAGCAGCCCCCAGACAGGGGGCGGACTTGGCTACACCTTC. The J gene is TRBJ1-2, the V gene TRBV7-8; TRBD1 aligns across 10 bases. This CDR3 has 15 residues. The germline V gene encodes CDR1 SGHVS and CDR2 FQNEAQ. The J segment lost 7 bases and the V segment lost 5 bases, leaving 10 bases of the junction unmatched.

CDR3 in DNA: TGTGCCAGCAGACCCCTAGGCTTTGGGGCCAACGTCCTGACTTTC. Protein: CASRPLGFGANVLTF. The chain employs TRBV12-3 or TRBV12-4 and TRBJ2-6; D ambiguous. Trimming stripped 6 bases from V and 3 bases from J, with 12 bases between. The CDR3 spans 15 residues.

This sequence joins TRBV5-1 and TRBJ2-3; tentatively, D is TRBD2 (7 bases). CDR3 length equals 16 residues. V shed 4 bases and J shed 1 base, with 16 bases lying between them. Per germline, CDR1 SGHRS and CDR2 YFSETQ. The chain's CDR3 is CASSTGGLAGTDTQYF. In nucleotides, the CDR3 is TGCGCCAGCAGCACTGGGGGGCTAGCGGGCACAGATACGCAGTATTTT.

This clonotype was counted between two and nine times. CDR3 in amino acids: CAISSTDRGYEQYF. The DNA of the CDR3 is TGTGCCATCAGCAGCACCGACAGGGGCTACGAGCAGTACTTC. This chain connects TRBV10-3 to TRBJ2-7; 8 bases line up with TRBD1. Trimming at V came to 6 bases and at J to 3 bases, leaving 7 bases not matched to a gene. This CDR3 is 14 amino acids long. Germline CDR1 ENHRY, CDR2 SYGVKD.

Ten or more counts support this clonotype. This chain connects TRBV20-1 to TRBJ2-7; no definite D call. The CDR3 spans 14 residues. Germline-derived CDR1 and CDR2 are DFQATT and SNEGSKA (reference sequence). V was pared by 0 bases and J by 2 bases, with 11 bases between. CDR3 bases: TGCAGTGCTAGAGATGGAAAAGGACCCTACGAGCAGTACTTC. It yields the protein CSARDGKGPYEQYF.

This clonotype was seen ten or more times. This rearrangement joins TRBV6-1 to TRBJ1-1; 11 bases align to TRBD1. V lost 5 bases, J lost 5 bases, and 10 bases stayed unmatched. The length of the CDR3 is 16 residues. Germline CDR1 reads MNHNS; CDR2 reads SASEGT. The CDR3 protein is CASSFFLGQGETEAFF. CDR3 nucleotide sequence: TGTGCCAGCAGTTTTTTCCTGGGACAGGGGGAAACTGAAGCTTTCTTT.

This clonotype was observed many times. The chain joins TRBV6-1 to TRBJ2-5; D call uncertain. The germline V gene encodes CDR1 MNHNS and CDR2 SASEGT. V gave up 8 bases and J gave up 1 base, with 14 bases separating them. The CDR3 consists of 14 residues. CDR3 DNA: TGTGCCAGCTCAGGACCAGCCGTCCAAGAGACCCAGTACTTC. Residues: CASSGPAVQETQYF.

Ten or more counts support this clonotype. CDR3 nucleotides: TGTGCCAGCAGCTTAGTGGCGGGGCGTTATGGCTACACCTTC. Protein sequence: CASSLVAGRYGYTF. V is TRBV7-2 and J is TRBJ1-2; perhaps TRBD1 as D (5 bases). Between the trimmed V and J ends, which lost 1 base and 5 bases, there was a span of 11 bases. The V gene's germline CDR1 is SGHTA and CDR2 FQGNSA. CDR3 length: 14 residues.

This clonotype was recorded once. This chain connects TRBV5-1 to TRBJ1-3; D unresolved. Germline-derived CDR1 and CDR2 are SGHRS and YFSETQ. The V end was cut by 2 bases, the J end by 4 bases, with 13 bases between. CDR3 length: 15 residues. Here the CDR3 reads CASSLGLGPGNTIYF. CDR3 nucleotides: TGCGCCAGCAGCTTAGGTCTCGGACCCGGAAACACCATATATTTT.

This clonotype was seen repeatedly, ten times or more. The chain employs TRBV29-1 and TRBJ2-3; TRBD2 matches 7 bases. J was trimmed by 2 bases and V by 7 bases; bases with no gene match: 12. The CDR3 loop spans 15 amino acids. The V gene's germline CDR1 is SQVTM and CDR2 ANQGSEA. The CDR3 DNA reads TGCAGCGGGGTTTTTGGCGGGAGTATCACAGATACGCAGTATTTT. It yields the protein CSGVFGGSITDTQYF.

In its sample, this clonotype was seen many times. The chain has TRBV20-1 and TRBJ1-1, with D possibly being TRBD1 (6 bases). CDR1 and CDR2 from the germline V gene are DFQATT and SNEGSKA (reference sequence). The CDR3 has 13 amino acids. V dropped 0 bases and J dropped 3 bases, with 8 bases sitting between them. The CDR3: CSARDGTYTEAFF. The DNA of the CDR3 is TGCAGTGCTAGAGATGGGACATACACTGAAGCTTTCTTT.

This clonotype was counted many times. The CDR3 DNA reads TGTGCCAGCAGCTTAGATGGGTCAGGGTACACTGAAGCTTTCTTT. This sequence encodes CASSLDGSGYTEAFF. The chain uses TRBV11-3 and TRBJ1-1, with a weak D call TRBD1 (5 bases). CDR1 SGHNT and CDR2 YENEEA come from the germline V gene. V was trimmed by 0 bases and J by 3 bases, leaving 11 bases between them. The CDR3 contains 15 residues. Full variable domain (missing parts from reference TRBV11-3 and TRBJ1-1): EAGVVQSPRYKIIEKKQPVAFWCNPISGHNTLYWYLQNLGQGPELLIRYENEEAVDDSQLPKDRFSAERLKGVDSTLKIQPAELGDSAVYLCASSLDGSGYTEAFFGQGTRLTVV.

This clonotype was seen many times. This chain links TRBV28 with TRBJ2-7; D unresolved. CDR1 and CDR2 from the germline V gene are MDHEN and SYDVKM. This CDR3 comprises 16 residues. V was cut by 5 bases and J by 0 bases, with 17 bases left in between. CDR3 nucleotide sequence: TGTGCCAGCAGTCCCCCTATGGGGTTTACCTCCTACGAGCAGTACTTC. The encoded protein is CASSPPMGFTSYEQYF.

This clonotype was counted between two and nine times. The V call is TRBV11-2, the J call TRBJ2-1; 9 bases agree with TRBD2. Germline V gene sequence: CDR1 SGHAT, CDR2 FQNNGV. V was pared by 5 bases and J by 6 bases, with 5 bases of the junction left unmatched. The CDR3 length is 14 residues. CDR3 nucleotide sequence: TGTGCCAGCAGCCTAAGACTAGCGGCCAATGAGCAGTTCTTC. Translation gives CASSLRLAANEQFF.

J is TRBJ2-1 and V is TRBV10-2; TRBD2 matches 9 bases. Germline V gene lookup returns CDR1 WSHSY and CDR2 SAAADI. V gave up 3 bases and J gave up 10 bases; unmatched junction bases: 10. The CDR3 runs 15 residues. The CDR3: CASSDRAGGPREQFF. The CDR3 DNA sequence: TGCGCCAGCAGTGACAGGGCGGGAGGGCCGCGGGAGCAGTTCTTC.

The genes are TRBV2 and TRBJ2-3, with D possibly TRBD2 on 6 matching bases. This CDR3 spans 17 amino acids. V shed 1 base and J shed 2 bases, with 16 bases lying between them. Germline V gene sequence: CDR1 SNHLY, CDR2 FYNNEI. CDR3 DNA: TGTGCCAGCAGTGAAGGCTCACGCGGGGACTTCACAGATACGCAGTATTTT. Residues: CASSEGSRGDFTDTQYF. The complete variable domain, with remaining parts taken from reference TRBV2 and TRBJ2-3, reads EPEVTQTPSHQVTQMGQEVILRCVPISNHLYFYWYRQILGQKVEFLVSFYNNEISEKSEIFDDQFSVERPDGSNFTLKIRSTKLEDSAMYFCASSEGSRGDFTDTQYFGPGTRLTVL.

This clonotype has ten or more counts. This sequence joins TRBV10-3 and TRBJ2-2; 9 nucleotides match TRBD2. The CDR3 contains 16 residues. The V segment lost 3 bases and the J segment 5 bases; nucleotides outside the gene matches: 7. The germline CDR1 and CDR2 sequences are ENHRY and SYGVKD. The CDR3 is CAISDSPGLATGELFF. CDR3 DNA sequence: TGTGCCATCAGTGACTCCCCGGGACTAGCAACCGGGGAGCTGTTTTTT.

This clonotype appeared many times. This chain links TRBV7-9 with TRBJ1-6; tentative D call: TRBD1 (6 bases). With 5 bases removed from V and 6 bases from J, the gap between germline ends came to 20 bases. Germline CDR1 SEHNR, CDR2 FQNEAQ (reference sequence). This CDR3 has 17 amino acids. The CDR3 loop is CASSKDRAVRGNSPLHF. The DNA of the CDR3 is TGTGCCAGCAGCAAGGACAGAGCGGTTAGGGGTAATTCACCCCTCCACTTT. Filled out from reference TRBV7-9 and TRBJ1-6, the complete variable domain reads DTGVSQNPRHKITKRGQNVTFRCDPISEHNRLYWYRQTLGQGPEFLTYFQNEAQLEKSRLLSDRFSAERPKGSFSTLEIQRTEQGDSAMYLCASSKDRAVRGNSPLHFGNGTRLTVT.

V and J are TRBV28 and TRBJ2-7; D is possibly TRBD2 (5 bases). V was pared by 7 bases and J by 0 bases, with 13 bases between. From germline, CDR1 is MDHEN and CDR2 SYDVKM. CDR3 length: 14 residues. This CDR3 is CASMPGAVSYEQYF. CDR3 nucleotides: TGTGCCAGCATGCCCGGAGCGGTCTCCTACGAGCAGTACTTC. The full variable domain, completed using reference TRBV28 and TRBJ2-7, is DVKVTQSSRYLVKRTGEKVFLECVQDMDHENMFWYRQDPGLGLRLIYFSYDVKMKEKGDIPEGYSVSREKKERFSLILESASTNQTSMYLCASMPGAVSYEQYFGPGTRLTVT.

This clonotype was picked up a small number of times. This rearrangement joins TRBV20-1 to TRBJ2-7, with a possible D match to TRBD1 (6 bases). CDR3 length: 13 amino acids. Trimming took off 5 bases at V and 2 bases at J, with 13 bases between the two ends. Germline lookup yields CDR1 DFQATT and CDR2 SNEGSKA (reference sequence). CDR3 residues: CSARGRGPYEQYF. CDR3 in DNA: TGCAGTGCTCGTGGCAGGGGCCCCTACGAGCAGTACTTC.

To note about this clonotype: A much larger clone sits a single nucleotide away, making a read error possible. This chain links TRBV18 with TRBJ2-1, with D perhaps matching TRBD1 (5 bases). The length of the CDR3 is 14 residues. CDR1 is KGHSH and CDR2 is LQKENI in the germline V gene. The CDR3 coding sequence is TGTACCAGCTCACCACAGGTTTCCTACAATGAGCAGTTCTTC. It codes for CTSSPQVSYNEQFF.

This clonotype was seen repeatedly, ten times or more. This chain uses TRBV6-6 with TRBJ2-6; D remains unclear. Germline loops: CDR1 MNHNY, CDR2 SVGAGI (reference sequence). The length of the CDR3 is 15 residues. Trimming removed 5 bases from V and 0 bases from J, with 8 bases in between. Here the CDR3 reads CASSPYGSGANVLTF. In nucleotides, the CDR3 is TGTGCCAGCAGTCCTTATGGCTCTGGGGCCAACGTCCTGACTTTC.

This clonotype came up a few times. The CDR3 protein is CASSPTPGTLNTGELFF. In DNA, the CDR3 is TGTGCCAGCTCACCAACTCCCGGGACTCTGAACACCGGGGAGCTGTTTTTT. The chain combines TRBV18 with TRBJ2-2; D is perhaps TRBD2 (6 bases). The germline V and J ends were trimmed by 2 bases and 1 base, with 14 bases remaining between them. The CDR3 spans 17 residues. CDR1 KGHSH and CDR2 LQKENI come from the germline V gene.